Following are 5 T cell receptor beta chains from one sample sequenced in a study of T cell responses to AZD1222 COVID-19 vaccine listed by TCRdb under 2021. The library came from the immunoSEQ multiplex PCR assay. This immuneACCESS table, as held by TCRdb, lists in-frame sequences with V and J called but not all clones. Of the missing ones, under half trace to an unresolved V gene in checked studies; the others have no known cause. The sample table contains around 140,000 clones; only one count was recorded for 85% to 95% of them. 1.5% to 2% of the sample rests with the top ten. The time point label for this specimen denotes: baseline before first vaccination. Sequencing was performed on peripheral blood, taken on day 0 of AZD1222 vaccination. The receptors here all came from an adult in good health.

CDR3 DNA: TGTGCCAGCAGCTTAAGACAGATAAATCAGCCCCAGCATTTT. Its protein product is CASSLRQINQPQHF. The chain uses TRBV5-6 and TRBJ1-5, with D perhaps TRBD1 (5 bases). The CDR3 runs to 14 residues. Trimming took 2 bases from V and 4 from J, leaving 10 bases between them. Germline V gene sequence: CDR1 SGHDT, CDR2 YYEEEE.

The chain employs TRBV6-5 and TRBJ2-6; D is tentatively TRBD1 or TRBD2 (7 bases each). Trimming left V 2 bases short and J 1 base short, with 9 bases between. The CDR3 spans 16 residues. Germline CDR1 reads MNHEY; CDR2 reads SVGAGI. The CDR3 region is CASSYQGGSGANVLTF. The DNA of the CDR3 is TGTGCCAGCAGTTACCAGGGGGGGTCTGGGGCCAACGTCCTGACTTTC.

The genes are TRBV5-6 and TRBJ1-5; 7 nucleotides match TRBD1. The CDR3 sequence is 16 residues long. Unmatched junction bases numbered 9, after V lost 3 bases and J lost 3 bases. The germline V gene has CDR1 SGHDT and CDR2 YYEEEE. As DNA, the CDR3 is TGTGCCAGCAGCTCTACAGGGGATGATGACAATCAGCCCCAGCATTTT. Residues: CASSSTGDDDNQPQHF. Combining the CDR3 with reference TRBV5-6 and TRBJ1-5 gives the whole variable domain DAGVTQSPTHLIKTRGQQVTLRCSPKSGHDTVSWYQQALGQGPQFIFQYYEEEERQRGNFPDRFSGHQFPNYSSELNVNALLLGDSALYLCASSSTGDDDNQPQHFGDGTRLSIL.

This CDR3 reads CASSPLSVISYNSPLHF. The CDR3 coding sequence is TGTGCCAGCTCACCATTATCGGTGATCTCCTATAATTCACCCCTCCACTTT. This chain connects TRBV18 to TRBJ1-6; D unresolved. Trimming stripped 2 bases from V and 0 bases from J, with 11 bases between. Germline CDR1 KGHSH, CDR2 LQKENI. The CDR3 contains 17 residues.

The chain is built from TRBV5-4 and TRBJ2-7; 8 bases are shared with TRBD1. The germline gives CDR1 SGHNT, CDR2 YYREEE (reference sequence). The CDR3 runs 15 residues. After removal of 2 bases from V and 7 bases from J, the junction contained 11 bases not matched to a gene. This chain's CDR3 is CASSFDARGQEEQYF. The CDR3 nucleotides are TGTGCCAGCAGCTTTGATGCCAGGGGGCAGGAAGAGCAGTACTTC.